This TCR beta chain was captured in a study of blood T cell repertoires in COVID-19. Method: immunoSEQ multiplex PCR; TCRdb's copy keeps in-frame clones and lacks some. The sample consists of 250,000 or so clones, 80% to 90% of them appearing once. Trimming removed 2 bases from V and 6 bases from J; junction bases left unmatched: 5. The CDR3 has 15 amino acids. Germline CDR1 and CDR2: SGHRS and YFSETQ. The clonotype originates from a man aged 55-75 years with acute or convalescent COVID-19. Sequenced input: peripheral blood. The chain is built from TRBV5-1 and TRBJ2-1; 10 bases line up with TRBD2. The DNA for the CDR3 is TGCGCCAGCAGCTTAAGGAGCGGGAGGGCCAATGAGCAGTTCTTC. This sequence encodes CASSLRSGRANEQFF.